The 10 T cell receptor beta chains listed next were all sequenced from one sample in a study of CD8+ T cells in alopecia areata. RNA was extracted and reverse transcribed into cDNA as the sequencing template. Measured with immunoSEQ multiplex PCR; TCRdb has only the in-frame clones, and not every one. Listed for the sample are about 270,000 clones, none seen a single time. Cutaneous lymph node cells were pooled, and they were sorted using CD4, CD8alpha, NKG2D, NKG2ACE and other markers. The sample taken for sequencing was CD4+ T cells sorted from a lymph node. Receptors were obtained from a C3H/HeJ mouse with alopecia areata. Strain haplotype at MHC: H2-k.

This clone was recorded a few times. Any gene name here is a mouse gene name. The read stops 4 residues short of the end of the CDR3; the missing end is completed from the germline J gene. The chain links TRBV5 to TRBJ2-1, with TRBD1 identical over 10 bases. CDR3 size: 15 residues. Germline V gene lookup returns CDR1 LGHNA and CDR2 YNLKQL (reference sequence). V shed 0 bases and J 5 bases; nucleotides not matched to a gene: 1. The CDR3 DNA, read in part, is TGTGCCAGCAGCCAAGAGGGACAGGGGAATGCT. It yields the protein CASSQEGQGNA. The full CDR3 protein is CASSQEGQGNAEQFF.

Concerning this clone: Mouse gene names apply. The read finishes 4 residues shy of the CDR3 end, and the germline J gene is used to complete it. The chain uses TRBV31 and TRBJ2-4, with TRBD1 as a possible D gene (6 bases). V lost 3 bases and J 3 bases, leaving 10 bases between the germline ends. The V gene's germline CDR1 is GKSSPN and CDR2 SITVG. The CDR3 consists of 13 residues. The CDR3 bases that were read are TGTGCCTGGAGCCAGGGACAACAAAAC. This sequence encodes CAWSQGQQN. The whole CDR3 sequence is CAWSQGQQNTLYF.

For this clone: Mouse germline and gene names are used. The read ends 4 residues before the CDR3 terminus; that terminus is restored from the germline J gene. The rearrangement joins TRBV13-2 to TRBJ2-1; 7 nucleotides match TRBD2. The CDR3 sequence is 14 residues long. Germline CDR1 and CDR2: NNHNN and SYGAGS (reference sequence). After removal of 0 bases from V and 5 bases from J, the junction contained 2 bases not matched to a gene. The CDR3 bases that were read are TGTGCCAGCGGTGATGTGGGGGGTGATGCT. This sequence encodes CASGDVGGDA. The full CDR3 protein is CASGDVGGDAEQFF.

About this clone itself: All gene names here are mouse names. The DNA ends 4 residues before the CDR3 does, and the rest of the CDR3 is filled in from the germline J gene. The chain combines TRBV5 with TRBJ1-1; D perhaps matches TRBD1 (5 bases). The CDR3 loop spans 14 amino acids. The V gene's germline CDR1 is LGHNA and CDR2 YNLKQL (reference sequence). CDR3 sequence: CASSHPGLGREVFF. The covered CDR3 bases are TGTGCCAGCAGCCACCCGGGACTGGGGAGA.

This clone was detected only a few times. Gene and germline names: mouse. The CDR3 is cut off 4 residues early in the read; its end comes from the germline J gene. The chain couples TRBV13-3 to TRBJ1-1, with 7 bases lining up with TRBD1. The CDR3 spans 14 residues. V was pared by 9 bases and J by 0 bases, with 8 bases of the junction left unmatched. Germline V CDR1 and CDR2: NNHDY, SYVADS. The CDR3 protein is CATRAGQTNTEVFF. Incomplete CDR3 DNA: TGTGCCACCCGGGCGGGACAGACAAACACA.

This clone was seen a handful of times. Gene names denote mouse genes. The CDR3 goes on 4 residues after the read ends, and that part is filled in from the germline J gene. The gene calls are TRBV5 and TRBJ1-2, with a tentative D call TRBD1 (5 bases). The CDR3 consists of 16 residues. Germline V lookup: CDR1 LGHNA, CDR2 YNLKQL (reference sequence). Trimming pared 0 bases from V and 3 bases from J, leaving 14 bases between. Incomplete CDR3 DNA: TGTGCCAGCAGCCAAGAGCGGGGGGAACGGGACTCC. Its protein product is CASSQERGERDS. The complete CDR3 sequence is CASSQERGERDSDYTF.

In the case of this clone: All gene names here are mouse names. The CDR3 extends 4 residues past the end of the read, so its final part is completed from the germline J gene. In the same sample, other DNA sequences code for this CDR3. V usage is TRBV13-1 and J usage is TRBJ2-2; TRBD1 is a possible D gene (6 bases). Germline CDR1 is NSHNY and CDR2 is SYGAGN. The V end lost 2 bases, the J end lost 0 bases, and 8 bases lay between the germline ends. The CDR3 loop spans 15 amino acids. Incomplete CDR3 DNA: TGTGCCAGCAGTGACAGGGGCGCAAACACCGGG. This translates into CASSDRGANTG. The full-length CDR3 reads as CASSDRGANTGQLYF.

This clone turned up a few times. Gene names denote mouse genes. Other DNA sequences of this sample code for an identical CDR3. Incomplete CDR3 DNA: TGTGCCAGCAGCCCCGACTGGGGGGCTAGTGCAGAA. Encoded protein: CASSPDWGASAE. The full CDR3 sequence reads CASSPDWGASAETLYF. The chain carries TRBV5 and TRBJ2-3; 10 nucleotides line up with TRBD2. The read halts 4 residues ahead of the CDR3 end, with the missing end drawn from the germline J gene. After removal of 4 bases from V and 0 bases from J, the junction contained 4 bases not matched to a gene. Per germline, CDR1 LGHNA and CDR2 YNLKQL (reference sequence). This CDR3 is built from 16 residues.

This clone came up a few times. Mouse gene names and germline throughout. CDR3 residues: CASREAPGQGNSDYTF. Incomplete CDR3 DNA: TGTGCCAGCAGGGAGGCTCCGGGACAGGGGAACTCC. This chain uses TRBV13-3 with TRBJ1-2; TRBD1 aligns across 10 bases. Read coverage stops 4 residues before the CDR3 terminus; the germline J gene supplies the remainder. Per the germline V gene, CDR1 is NNHDY and CDR2 is SYVADS. This CDR3 has 16 amino acids. With 5 bases clipped from V and 2 bases from J, the junction kept 9 bases outside the gene matches.

A word on this clone: Gene names and germline refer to mouse. Other DNA sequences of this sample code for an identical CDR3. CDR3 sequence reads: CTCSAPENTGQLYF. Partial CDR3 DNA: TGCACCTGCAGTGCCCCAGAAAACACCGGG. The J gene is TRBJ2-2, the V gene TRBV1, with D unclear. The CDR3 goes on 4 residues after the read ends, and that part is filled in from the germline J gene. This CDR3 region has 14 residues. Germline CDR1 NSQYPW, CDR2 LRSPGD (reference sequence). V was pared by 3 bases and J by 1 base, with 6 bases between.